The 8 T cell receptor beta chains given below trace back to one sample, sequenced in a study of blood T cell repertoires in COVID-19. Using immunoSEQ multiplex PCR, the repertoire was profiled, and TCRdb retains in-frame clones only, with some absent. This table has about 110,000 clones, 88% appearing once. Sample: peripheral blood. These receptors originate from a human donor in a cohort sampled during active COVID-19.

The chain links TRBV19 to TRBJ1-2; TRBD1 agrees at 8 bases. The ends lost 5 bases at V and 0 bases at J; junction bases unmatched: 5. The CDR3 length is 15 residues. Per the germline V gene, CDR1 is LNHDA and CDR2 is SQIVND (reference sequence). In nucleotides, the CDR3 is TGTGCCAGTAGTCCGCCGACAGGGGCTAACTATGGCTACACCTTC. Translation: CASSPPTGANYGYTF.

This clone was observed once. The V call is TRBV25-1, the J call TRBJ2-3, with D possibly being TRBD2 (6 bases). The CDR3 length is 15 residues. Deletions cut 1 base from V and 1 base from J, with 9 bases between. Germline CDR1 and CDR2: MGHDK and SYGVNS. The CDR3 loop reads CASSESGVRTDTQYF. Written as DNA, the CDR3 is TGTGCCAGCAGTGAATCGGGGGTCCGCACAGATACGCAGTATTTT.

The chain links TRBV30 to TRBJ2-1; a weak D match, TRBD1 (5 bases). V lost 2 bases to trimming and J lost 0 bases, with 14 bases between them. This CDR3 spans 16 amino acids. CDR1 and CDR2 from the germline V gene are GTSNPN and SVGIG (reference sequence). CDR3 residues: CAWSYTGASSYNEQFF. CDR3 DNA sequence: TGTGCCTGGAGTTATACAGGCGCAAGCTCCTACAATGAGCAGTTCTTC.

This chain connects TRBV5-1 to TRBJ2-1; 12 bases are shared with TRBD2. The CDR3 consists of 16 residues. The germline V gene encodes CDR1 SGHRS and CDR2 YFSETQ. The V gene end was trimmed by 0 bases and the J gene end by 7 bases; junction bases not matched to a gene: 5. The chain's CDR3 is CASSLARTSGVNEQFF. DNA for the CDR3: TGCGCCAGCAGCTTGGCACGGACTAGCGGGGTTAATGAGCAGTTCTTC.

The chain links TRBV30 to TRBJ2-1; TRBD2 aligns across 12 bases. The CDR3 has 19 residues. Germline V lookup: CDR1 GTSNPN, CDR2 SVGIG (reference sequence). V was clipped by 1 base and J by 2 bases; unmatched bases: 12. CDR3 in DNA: TGTGCCTGGAGTGAGGACCCTCGGACTAGCGGGATTCCCTACAATGAGCAGTTCTTC. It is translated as CAWSEDPRTSGIPYNEQFF.

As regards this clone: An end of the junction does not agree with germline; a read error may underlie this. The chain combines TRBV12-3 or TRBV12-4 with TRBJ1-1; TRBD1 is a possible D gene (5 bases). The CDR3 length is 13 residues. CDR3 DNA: TGTGCCAGCAGTTTAGCGCGACCCCCGACAGTCCGCTTT. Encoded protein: CASSLARPPTVRF.

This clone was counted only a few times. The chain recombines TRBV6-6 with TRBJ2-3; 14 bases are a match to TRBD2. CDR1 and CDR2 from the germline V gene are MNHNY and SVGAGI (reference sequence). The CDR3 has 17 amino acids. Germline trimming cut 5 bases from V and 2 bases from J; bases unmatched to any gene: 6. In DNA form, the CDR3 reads TGTGCCAGCAGTCCCGGGACTAGCGGGGGTTTCACAGATACGCAGTATTTT. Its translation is CASSPGTSGGFTDTQYF.

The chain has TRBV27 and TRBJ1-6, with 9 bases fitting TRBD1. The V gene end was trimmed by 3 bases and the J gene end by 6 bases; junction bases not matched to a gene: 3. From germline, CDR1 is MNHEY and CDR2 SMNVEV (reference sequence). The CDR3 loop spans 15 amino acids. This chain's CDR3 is CASSLDRGSNSPLHF. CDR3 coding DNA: TGTGCCAGCAGTTTGGACAGGGGAAGTAATTCACCCCTCCACTTT.